These 6 T cell receptor beta chains came from one sample sequenced in a study of Ad26.COV2.S vaccination and SARS-CoV-2 variants (dated by TCRdb to the early 2020s). Library construction relied on the immunoSEQ multiplex PCR assay. Imported from immuneACCESS, the table was reduced by TCRdb to in-frame sequences with V and J called. These copies leave out some clones; in studies compared against another copy, an unresolved V gene accounts for under half, and the cause of the remainder is not known. This sample holds 500,000 or so clones; around 88% were observed only once. The ten largest clones add up to 10% to 15% of the sample. In light of the paper, this sample's treatment or condition label describes: around 19 received Ad26.COV2.S at low or high dose, single or two shots; 5 received placebo; per-sample allocation not given. Repertoires of vaccine and placebo recipients were sequenced from samples taken on day 63 after the first injection.

The sample in question was peripheral blood, obtained in a trial of Ad26.COV2.S vaccine versus placebo. Receptors originate from a person aged 18-60 years who received the Ad26.COV2.S COVID-19 vaccine or a placebo.

This sequence joins TRBV29-1 and TRBJ1-2, with 7 bases that match TRBD1. The CDR3 has 16 residues. V shed 5 bases and J 3 bases; nucleotides not matched to a gene: 15. Germline CDR1 SQVTM, CDR2 ANQGSEA. The DNA for the CDR3 is TGCAGCGTTCTGGACAGGAGTCCATACTCTGACTATGGCTACACCTTC. This codes for CSVLDRSPYSDYGYTF.

The V call is TRBV6-4, the J call TRBJ2-3, with D hard to call. The CDR3 sequence is 16 residues long. Germline V gene data show CDR1 as MRHNA and CDR2 as SNTAGT. The V end lost 0 bases, the J end lost 2 bases, and 12 bases lay between the germline ends. DNA for the CDR3: TGTGCCAGCAGTGACTCAGCCAGTGCCCTCACAGATACGCAGTATTTT. Translated, it gives CASSDSASALTDTQYF.

J is TRBJ1-2 and V is TRBV6-2 or TRBV6-3; 8 nucleotides agree with TRBD1. The CDR3 has 13 amino acids. Per the germline V gene, CDR1 is MNHEY and CDR2 is SVGEGT. V shed 8 bases, J shed 7 bases, and the junction held 9 bases outside the gene matches. CDR3 DNA sequence: TGTGCCAGCGGCCAGGGGGCGCGGGGTGGCTACACCTTC. Protein sequence: CASGQGARGGYTF.

This sequence joins TRBV5-1 and TRBJ2-2; 11 bases are shared with TRBD1. After removal of 5 bases from V and 4 bases from J, the junction contained 4 bases not matched to a gene. This CDR3 has 15 amino acids. The germline V gene has CDR1 SGHRS and CDR2 YFSETQ. The CDR3 protein is CASRRTGGFTGELFF. The CDR3 coding sequence is TGCGCCAGCAGAAGGACAGGGGGCTTCACCGGGGAGCTGTTTTTT. The variable domain in full, with the rest retrieved from reference TRBV5-1 and TRBJ2-2, is KAGVTQTPRYLIKTRGQQVTLSCSPISGHRSVSWYQQTPGQGLQFLFEYFSETQRNKGNFPGRFSGRQFSNSRSEMNVSTLELGDSALYLCASRRTGGFTGELFFGEGSRLTVL.

This clone was picked up a small number of times. This chain joins TRBV28 and TRBJ1-6; D is possibly TRBD1 (5 bases). This CDR3 contains 16 residues. With 2 bases removed from V and 8 bases from J, the gap between germline ends came to 16 bases. The germline gives CDR1 MDHEN, CDR2 SYDVKM. The CDR3 loop is CASSLPGGARDSPLHF. DNA of the CDR3: TGTGCCAGCAGTTTACCCGGGGGAGCGCGGGATTCACCCCTCCACTTT.

V is TRBV28 and J is TRBJ1-5; a weak D match, TRBD1 (5 bases). Germline lookup yields CDR1 MDHEN and CDR2 SYDVKM. V gave up 2 bases and J gave up 2 bases, with 13 bases separating them. This CDR3 region has 16 residues. The CDR3 is CASSLSGAMGNQPQHF. In nucleotides, the CDR3 is TGTGCCAGCAGTTTAAGTGGGGCGATGGGCAATCAGCCCCAGCATTTT. Full variable domain (rest looked up from reference TRBV28 and TRBJ1-5): DVKVTQSSRYLVKRTGEKVFLECVQDMDHENMFWYRQDPGLGLRLIYFSYDVKMKEKGDIPEGYSVSREKKERFSLILESASTNQTSMYLCASSLSGAMGNQPQHFGDGTRLSIL.